This paragraph covers one T cell receptor beta chain sequence. Its antigen is still unknown. No much larger clone exists at a distance of one base, and base qualities are not known. The CDR3 spans 14 residues, from the cysteine through the phenylalanine. Only CDR3 DNA remains: 42 bases, in frame from the first base. For this chain, trimming is 2 bases at the V end and 0 bases at the J end, and the number of junction bases without a gene match is 1. The germline V gene (reference sequence) sets CDR1 to LNHDA and CDR2 to SQIVND. Viable CD3+CD4+ or CD3+CD8+ cells that were CCR7+CD45RA+CD45RO-CD95-CD27+CD28+ were defined as naive T cells. Related bone marrow donors provided peripheral blood samples on the day of marrow donation. Peripheral blood and bone marrow mononuclear cells were isolated by Ficoll-Hypaque density centrifugation and cryopreserved. Sorting of CD4+ and CD8+ T cells, including naive and memory subsets, was performed by FACS on a FACSAria II.

TRB sequencing used genomic DNA with the immunoSEQ assay at survey resolution or the hsTCRB kit. The study's own analysis went as follows. The immunoSEQ software handled the initial read processing, while the LymphoSeq R package was used for the repertoire analyses. Clonality was computed as 1 minus normalized Shannon entropy, and a Gini coefficient was also calculated for each TRB dataset. Phenotypes of unsorted samples were inferred by mapping TRB sequences from sorted subsets of the recipient or donor onto unsorted samples of the same recipient. TCRdb mirrors the immuneACCESS table, restricted to in-frame sequences. Some clones are absent from its copies; in checked studies, under half trace to an unresolved V gene, and the reason for the others is unknown. The DNA gave D and trimming, while V, J and clone size come from that table. The sample table shows fewer than 40,000 clones, and 75% to 95% are seen once. Jointly, the top ten make up about 0.25% of the sample.

This specimen belongs to a study of T cells after posttransplantation cyclophosphamide (dated by TCRdb to 2015 to 2016). About the study as a whole: Using TRB sequencing, the study followed how the T cell repertoire rebuilt after myeloablative bone marrow transplantation with posttransplantation cyclophosphamide given as GVHD prophylaxis. Antigen receptor sequencing was done on samples from about 38 PTCy-treated patients and from roughly 15 related bone marrow donors of those patients. TRA and TRB clonality were tightly correlated in about 10 samples, so subsequent TCR analyses focused on TRB only. In 3 patients, TRB sequencing was also performed on up to 3 more blood samples taken 2 to 5.2 years after transplant, and in several patients, pretransplant blood was also TRB-sequenced. Public TRB sequences were checked against a database of over 3,000 sequences associated with responses to pathogens, tumor antigens, self-antigens and alloantigens. Blood from all 35 or so PTCy patients with 1-year posttransplant specimens was subjected to TRB sequencing.

Overall study outcomes, separate from this receptor: Across 45 to 50 patients, TRB clonality was highly associated with recipient CMV seropositivity and CMV reactivation, and PTCy diversity was similar to diversity in CNI/methotrexate controls. The TRB repertoires of T cells infiltrating skin or GI tract showed only limited overlap with the TRB repertoires of T cells in blood. Donor-recipient similarity was low at 1-2 months but rose over the first year, and later blood repertoires were often dominated by donor CD8+ memory clones.

Input material: naive CD4+ T cells sorted from PBMCs. The sequence came from an older woman in good health, CMV-negative, and a related stem cell transplant donor. This sequence uses TRBV19 and TRBJ2-7; 7 bases in between match TRBD2. The DNA sequence is TGTGCCAGTAGTATAAGCGGGGCCTCCTACGAGCAGTACTTC. The resulting protein is CASSISGASYEQYF.